The 16 T cell receptor beta chains in this list originate from one sample, sequenced in a study of radiotherapy plus CTLA-4 blockade in lung cancer. Clones were read by immunoSEQ multiplex PCR, and TCRdb kept only the in-frame ones, dropping some. The sample has some 110,000 clones; approximately 80% are singletons. The source material was peripheral blood, sampled from a patient treated with radiotherapy plus ipilimumab. Every receptor here comes from a human donor with non-small cell lung cancer that progressed on radiotherapy plus ipilimumab. Some clones in this sample may be carry-over from other donors' samples.

V and J are TRBV6-1 and TRBJ1-1; D is undetermined. CDR3 length: 14 amino acids. Per the germline V gene, CDR1 is MNHNS and CDR2 is SASEGT. The germline V and J ends were trimmed by 0 bases and 7 bases, with 12 bases remaining between them. The CDR3 protein is CASSEAARSNEAFF. The CDR3 nucleotides are TGTGCCAGCAGTGAAGCGGCGCGTAGCAATGAAGCTTTCTTT.

The rearrangement uses TRBV5-6 and TRBJ1-1; D unclear. This CDR3 has 13 amino acids. CDR1 and CDR2 (germline): SGHDT, YYEEEE. V dropped 0 bases and J dropped 1 base, with 4 bases sitting between them. In DNA form, the CDR3 reads TGTGCCAGCAGCTTGGATACGAACACTGAAGCTTTCTTT. This gives the protein CASSLDTNTEAFF.

CDR3: CASSQTGTTDTQYF. The CDR3 DNA reads as TGTGCCAGCAGTCAAACAGGGACCACAGATACGCAGTATTTT. The chain employs TRBV7-3 and TRBJ2-3, with D possibly being TRBD1 (6 bases). The V end was cut by 6 bases, the J end by 2 bases, with 12 bases between. CDR3 length: 14 amino acids. Germline V lookup: CDR1 SGHTA, CDR2 FQGTGA.

The chain links TRBV6-6 to TRBJ2-5; D gene ambiguous. The CDR3 is made up of 14 amino acids. V lost 6 bases, J lost 4 bases, and 15 bases lay in between. Germline CDR1 and CDR2: MNHNY and SVGAGI (reference sequence). CDR3 amino acids: CASRPTDITETQYF. The DNA for the CDR3 is TGTGCCAGCAGACCTACCGACATCACAGAGACCCAGTACTTC.

The V and J genes are TRBV5-4 and TRBJ2-1; D is possibly TRBD1 (6 bases). The V end lost 0 bases, the J end lost 8 bases, and 12 bases lay between the germline ends. CDR3 size: 14 residues. Germline V CDR1 and CDR2: SGHNT, YYREEE (reference sequence). The CDR3 nucleotides are TGTGCCAGCAGCTTGGGGGGGCCGGGGTATGAGCAGTTCTTC. As protein: CASSLGGPGYEQFF.

This clone was recorded at least ten times. This chain uses TRBV7-9 with TRBJ1-6, with D uncertain. The V end was cut by 3 bases, the J end by 10 bases, with 13 bases between. The CDR3 has 14 residues. The germline V gene has CDR1 SEHNR and CDR2 FQNEAQ (reference sequence). CDR3 nucleotide sequence: TGTGCCAGCAGCTTGGGGATAAGAGGATCACCCCTCCACTTT. It is translated as CASSLGIRGSPLHF.

The rearrangement uses TRBV6-5 and TRBJ2-3; D unclear. Trimming stripped 2 bases from V and 2 bases from J, with 11 bases between. Germline values: CDR1 MNHEY, CDR2 SVGAGI. The CDR3 has 15 residues. The CDR3 sequence is CASSYQASVTDTQYF. The CDR3 DNA follows: TGTGCCAGCAGTTACCAAGCATCAGTCACAGATACGCAGTATTTT.

J is TRBJ1-1 and V is TRBV9; D not certain. V lost 0 bases to trimming and J lost 0 bases, with 6 bases between them. The germline CDR1 and CDR2 sequences are SGDLS and YYNGEE. CDR3 length equals 14 residues. CDR3 in amino acids: CASSVVGMNTEAFF. The CDR3 DNA reads TGTGCCAGCAGCGTAGTCGGTATGAACACTGAAGCTTTCTTT.

This clone has only one observation. Other nucleotide sequences in the sample specify the same CDR3. V is TRBV19 and J is TRBJ1-1; a possible D gene is TRBD1 (5 bases). This CDR3 has 14 residues. Germline CDR1 LNHDA, CDR2 SQIVND (reference sequence). Trimming removed 6 bases at V and 1 base at J, with 12 bases between. The CDR3 reads CASSPRGENTEAFF. The CDR3 DNA reads TGTGCCAGTAGCCCGAGGGGCGAGAACACTGAAGCTTTCTTT.

This chain connects TRBV5-1 to TRBJ1-4, with 9 bases lining up with TRBD1. Losses at the gene ends were 0 bases for V and 8 bases for J; bases not matched to a gene: 11. Germline loops: CDR1 SGHRS, CDR2 YFSETQ. The length of the CDR3 is 17 residues. The CDR3 is CASSLDKTGTGNEKLFF. CDR3 sequence (DNA): TGCGCCAGCAGCTTGGATAAAACCGGGACAGGGAACGAAAAACTGTTTTTT.

V usage is TRBV7-2 and J usage is TRBJ1-4, with 10 bases fitting TRBD1. The length of the CDR3 is 15 residues. Germline CDR1 is SGHTA and CDR2 is FQGNSA. Trimming cost V 5 bases and J 7 bases; bases outside gene matches: 7. CDR3 sequence reads: CASSPGDRGSEKLFF. The CDR3 DNA is TGTGCCAGCAGCCCCGGGGACAGGGGTTCTGAAAAACTGTTTTTT.

V gene TRBV9 combines with J gene TRBJ1-6; D perhaps matches TRBD1 (5 bases). CDR3 length equals 17 residues. Trimming removed 4 bases at V and 5 bases at J, with 19 bases between. Germline values: CDR1 SGDLS, CDR2 YYNGEE. The CDR3 DNA is TGTGCCAGCAGCTCCGGCAGGGAGGTTAGAAATAATTCACCCCTCCACTTT. Amino acids: CASSSGREVRNNSPLHF.

This clone was picked up a small number of times. The V and J genes are TRBV6-5 and TRBJ1-2, with D possibly matching TRBD1 (6 bases). Trimming took 0 bases from V and 7 from J, leaving 15 bases between them. The CDR3 is made up of 15 amino acids. The germline V gene has CDR1 MNHEY and CDR2 SVGAGI. CDR3: CASSYSTGLRSGYTF. The DNA of the CDR3 is TGTGCCAGCAGTTACTCCACAGGGCTCCGGTCTGGCTACACCTTC.

This chain uses TRBV6-5 with TRBJ2-3; 10 bases fit TRBD1. The CDR3 covers 14 residues. The germline gives CDR1 MNHEY, CDR2 SVGAGI. Germline trimming cut 6 bases from V and 3 bases from J; bases unmatched to any gene: 3. This CDR3 reads CASRSGQGTDTQYF. CDR3 in DNA: TGTGCCAGCAGATCGGGACAGGGGACAGATACGCAGTATTTT.

The chain carries TRBV5-4 and TRBJ1-2; perhaps TRBD1 as D (5 bases). The length of the CDR3 is 13 residues. CDR1 and CDR2 from the germline V gene are SGHNT and YYREEE (reference sequence). Trimming removed 4 bases from V and 2 bases from J, with 9 bases in between. CDR3 sequence reads: CASSTPGNYGYTF. The CDR3 DNA reads as TGTGCCAGCAGCACTCCAGGGAACTATGGCTACACCTTC.

In its sample, this clone was seen once. CDR3 loop: CASSYSTVDTEAFF. The CDR3 bases are TGTGCCAGCAGTTACTCGACGGTGGACACTGAAGCTTTCTTT. The chain uses TRBV6-5 and TRBJ1-1; D unresolved. The germline CDR1 and CDR2 sequences are MNHEY and SVGAGI. The CDR3 loop spans 14 amino acids. V lost 0 bases, J lost 3 bases, and 8 bases lay in between.